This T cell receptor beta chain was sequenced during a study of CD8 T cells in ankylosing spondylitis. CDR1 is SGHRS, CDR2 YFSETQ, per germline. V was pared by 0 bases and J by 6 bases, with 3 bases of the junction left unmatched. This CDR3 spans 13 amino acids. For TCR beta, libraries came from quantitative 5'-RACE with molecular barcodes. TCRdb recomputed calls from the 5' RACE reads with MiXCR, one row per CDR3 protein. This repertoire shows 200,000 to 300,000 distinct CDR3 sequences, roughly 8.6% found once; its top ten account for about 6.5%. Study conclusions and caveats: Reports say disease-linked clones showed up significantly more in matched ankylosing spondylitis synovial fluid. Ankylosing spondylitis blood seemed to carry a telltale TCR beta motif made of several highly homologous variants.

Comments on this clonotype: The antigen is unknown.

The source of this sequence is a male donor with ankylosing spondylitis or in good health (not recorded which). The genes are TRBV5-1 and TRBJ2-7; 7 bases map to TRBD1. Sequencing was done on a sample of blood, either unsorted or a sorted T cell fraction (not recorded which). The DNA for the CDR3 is TGCGCCAGCAGCTTGGGACAGGGACCCGAGCAGTACTTC. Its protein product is CASSLGQGPEQYF.